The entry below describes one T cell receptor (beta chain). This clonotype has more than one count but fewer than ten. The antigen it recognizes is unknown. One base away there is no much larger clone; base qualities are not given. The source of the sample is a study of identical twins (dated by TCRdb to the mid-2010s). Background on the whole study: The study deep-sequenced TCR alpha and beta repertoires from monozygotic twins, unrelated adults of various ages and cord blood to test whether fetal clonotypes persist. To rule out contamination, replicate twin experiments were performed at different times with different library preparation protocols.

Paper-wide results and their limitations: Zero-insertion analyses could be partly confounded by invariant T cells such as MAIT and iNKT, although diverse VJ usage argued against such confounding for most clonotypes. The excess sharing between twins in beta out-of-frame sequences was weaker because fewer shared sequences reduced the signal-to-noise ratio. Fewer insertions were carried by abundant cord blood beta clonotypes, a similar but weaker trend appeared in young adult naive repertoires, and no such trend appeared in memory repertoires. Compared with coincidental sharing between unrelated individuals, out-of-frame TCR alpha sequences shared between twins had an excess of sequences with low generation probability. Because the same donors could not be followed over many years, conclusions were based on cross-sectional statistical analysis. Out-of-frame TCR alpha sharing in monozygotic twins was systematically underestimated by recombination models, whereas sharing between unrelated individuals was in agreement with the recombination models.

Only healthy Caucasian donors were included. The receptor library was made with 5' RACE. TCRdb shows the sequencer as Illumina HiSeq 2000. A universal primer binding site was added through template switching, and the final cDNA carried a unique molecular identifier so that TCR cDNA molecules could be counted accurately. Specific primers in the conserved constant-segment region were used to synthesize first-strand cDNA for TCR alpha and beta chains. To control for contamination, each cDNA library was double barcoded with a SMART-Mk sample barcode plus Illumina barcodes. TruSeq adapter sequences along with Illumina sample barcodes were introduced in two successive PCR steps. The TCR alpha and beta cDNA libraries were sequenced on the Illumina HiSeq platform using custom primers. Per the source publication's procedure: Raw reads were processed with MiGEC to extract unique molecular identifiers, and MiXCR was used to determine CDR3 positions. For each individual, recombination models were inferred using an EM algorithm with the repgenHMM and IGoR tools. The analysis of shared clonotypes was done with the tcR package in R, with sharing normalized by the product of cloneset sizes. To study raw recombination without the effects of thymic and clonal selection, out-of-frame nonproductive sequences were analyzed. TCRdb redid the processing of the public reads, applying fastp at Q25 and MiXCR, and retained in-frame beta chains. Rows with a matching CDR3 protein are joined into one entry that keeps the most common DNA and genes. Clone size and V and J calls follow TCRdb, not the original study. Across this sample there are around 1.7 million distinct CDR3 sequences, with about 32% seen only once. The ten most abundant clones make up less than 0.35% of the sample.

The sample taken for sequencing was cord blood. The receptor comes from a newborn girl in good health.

The CDR3 protein is CASSLSFTGGNYGYTF. The DNA reads as follows: TGTGCCAGCAGTTTATCTTTCACAGGGGGCAACTATGGCTACACCTTC. The V and J segments used are TRBV27 and TRBJ1-2; 9 of the junction bases match TRBD1. Sequences MNHEY (CDR1) and SMNVEV (CDR2) are obtained from the germline V gene (reference sequence). V is trimmed back by 0 bases and J by 2 bases, and the junction contains 4 bases that no gene match accounts for. From its cysteine to its phenylalanine, the CDR3 spans 16 amino acids. Only CDR3 DNA remains: 48 bases, in frame from the first base.